Sequencing of this T cell receptor beta chain was carried out in a study of T cell repertoires in cytomegalovirus infection. Overall study: Indicated by public TCR beta signatures were CMV infection and matching HLA type.

This clonotype has at least ten counts. TCRdb reanalysed the reads using MiXCR and keeps one entry per CDR3 protein. The repertoire holds roughly 76,000 distinct CDR3 sequences, with around 3.4% as singletons. The CDR3 length is 13 residues. Germline-derived CDR1 and CDR2 are SGHAT and FQNNGV. The V gene lost 1 base and the J gene lost 9 bases, with 12 bases spanning the gap. This receptor was taken from a human donor in good health (CMV status not recorded). Some clones in this sample may be carry-over from other donors' samples. Input material: PBMCs. This sequence joins TRBV11-2 and TRBJ1-1, with D hard to call. Written as DNA, the CDR3 is TGTGCCAGCAGCTTAGTGGCAGAGAAGAAAGCTTTCTTT. It is translated as CASSLVAEKKAFF. Filled out from reference TRBV11-2 and TRBJ1-1, the complete variable domain reads EAGVAQSPRYKIIEKRQSVAFWCNPISGHATLYWYQQILGQGPKLLIQFQNNGVVDDSQLPKDRFSAERLKGVDSTLKIQPAKLEDSAVYLCASSLVAEKKAFFGQGTRLTVV.